This T cell receptor beta chain is from a study of cytomegalovirus exposure and HLA in healthy donors. Across the study: Ancestry clustering placed 70% to 90% of several hundred genotyped donors in the Caucasian-associated cluster. Study conclusions and caveats: With later analysis, a missense DCLRE1C variant became linked to TCR beta V- and J-gene trimming. In a later analysis, at a false discovery rate of 0.05, approximately 18,000 TCR beta sequences were associated with HLA alleles.

Trimming removed 8 bases at V and 3 bases at J, with 11 bases between. Per germline, CDR1 SGHAT and CDR2 FQNNGV. The CDR3 runs 12 residues. The PCR had 60 Vbeta and 13 Jbeta primers. Sequenced by immunoSEQ multiplex PCR; TCRdb stores in-frame clones only, minus some. The sample records about 110,000 clones, 73% being singletons. Details on this clone: Its antigen is currently unknown.

The sample comprised PBMCs. The chain couples TRBV11-2 to TRBJ2-7; a possible D gene is TRBD2 (5 bases). The TCR originated in a man aged 40-55 years in good health and CMV-seronegative. The CDR3 here is CASSGLLYEQYF. The CDR3 region has the DNA TGTGCCAGCTCAGGACTTCTCTACGAGCAGTACTTC.